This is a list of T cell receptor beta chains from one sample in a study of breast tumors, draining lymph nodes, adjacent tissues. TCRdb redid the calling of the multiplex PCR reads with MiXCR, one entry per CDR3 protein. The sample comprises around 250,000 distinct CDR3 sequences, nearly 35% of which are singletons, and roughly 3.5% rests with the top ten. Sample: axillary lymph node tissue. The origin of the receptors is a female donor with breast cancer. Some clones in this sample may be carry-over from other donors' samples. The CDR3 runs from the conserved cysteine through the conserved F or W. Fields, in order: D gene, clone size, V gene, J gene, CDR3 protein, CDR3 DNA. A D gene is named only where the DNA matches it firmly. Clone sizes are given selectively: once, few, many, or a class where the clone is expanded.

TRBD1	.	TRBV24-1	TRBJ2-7	CATSDLDRDEQYF	TGTGCCACCAGTGACTTAGACAGGGACGAGCAGTACTTC
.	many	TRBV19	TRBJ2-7	CASSSRRSIGYEQYF	TGTGCCAGTAGTTCCCGCCGCTCCATCGGCTACGAGCAGTACTTC
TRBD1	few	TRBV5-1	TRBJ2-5	CASSTGQGRDTQYF	TGCGCCAGCAGCACCGGACAGGGGCGGGACACCCAGTACTTC
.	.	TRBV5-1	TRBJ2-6	CASSLAGDHLSGANVLTF	TGCGCCAGCAGCTTGGCAGGGGACCACCTCTCTGGGGCCAACGTCCTGACTTTC
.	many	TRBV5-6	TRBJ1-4	CASSLFAVNEKLFF	TGTGCCAGCAGCTTGTTCGCCGTTAATGAAAAACTGTTTTTT
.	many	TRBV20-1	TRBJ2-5	CSAREKSLRETQYF	TGCAGTGCTAGAGAAAAATCGCTTAGGGAGACCCAGTACTTC
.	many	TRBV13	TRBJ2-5	CASSPPAAHQETQYF	TGTGCCAGCAGCCCCCCTGCGGCCCACCAAGAGACCCAGTACTTC
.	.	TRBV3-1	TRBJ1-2	CASSQRTAGYTF	TGTGCCAGCAGCCAAAGGACAGCTGGCTACACCTTC
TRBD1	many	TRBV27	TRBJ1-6	CASSLYRGRDSPLHF	TGTGCCAGCAGTTTATACAGGGGGCGCGATTCACCCCTCCACTTT
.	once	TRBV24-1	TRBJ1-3	CATSAPQDHGYTIYF	TGTGCCACCAGTGCCCCCCAGGATCATGGCTACACCATATATTTT
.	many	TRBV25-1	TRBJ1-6	CASSESGGTNSPLHF	TGTGCCAGCAGTGAATCGGGAGGAACGAATTCACCCCTCCACTTT
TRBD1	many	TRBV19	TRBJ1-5	CASSIDDWAGQMFSNQPQHF	TGTGCCAGTAGTATAGACGACTGGGCGGGACAGATGTTTAGCAATCAGCCCCAGCATTTT
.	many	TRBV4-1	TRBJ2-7	CASSHSYEQYF	TGCGCCAGCAGCCACTCCTACGAGCAGTACTTC
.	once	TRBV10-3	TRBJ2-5	CAISEYSGDQPQYF	TGTGCCATCAGTGAGTACAGCGGTGATCAGCCCCAGTACTTC
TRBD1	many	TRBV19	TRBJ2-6	CASSGQGSGANVLTF	TGTGCCAGTAGTGGACAGGGGTCTGGGGCCAACGTCCTGACTTTC
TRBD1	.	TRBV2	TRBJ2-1	CASSEIGTGWDEQFF	TGTGCCAGCAGTGAAATTGGGACAGGGTGGGATGAGCAGTTCTTC
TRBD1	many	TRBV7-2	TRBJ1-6	CASSGDRGSPNSPLHF	TGTGCCAGCAGCGGGGACAGGGGTTCGCCCAATTCACCCCTCCACTTT
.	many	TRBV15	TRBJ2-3	CATSRPQSTDTQYF	TGTGCCACCAGCAGACCACAAAGCACAGATACGCAGTATTTT
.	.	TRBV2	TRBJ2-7	CAGKASWNEQYF	TGTGCCGGAAAGGCTAGCTGGAACGAGCAGTACTTC
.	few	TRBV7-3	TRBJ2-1	CASSPDSYNEQFF	TGTGCCAGCAGCCCCGACAGCTACAATGAGCAGTTCTTC
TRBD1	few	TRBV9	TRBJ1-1	CASSVVSETGQAFF	TGTGCCAGCAGCGTAGTATCTGAGACAGGGCAAGCTTTCTTT
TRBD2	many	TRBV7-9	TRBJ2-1	CASSLKLRLAGGRQEQFF	TGTGCCAGCAGCTTAAAATTACGGTTGGCGGGAGGGCGACAGGAGCAGTTCTTC